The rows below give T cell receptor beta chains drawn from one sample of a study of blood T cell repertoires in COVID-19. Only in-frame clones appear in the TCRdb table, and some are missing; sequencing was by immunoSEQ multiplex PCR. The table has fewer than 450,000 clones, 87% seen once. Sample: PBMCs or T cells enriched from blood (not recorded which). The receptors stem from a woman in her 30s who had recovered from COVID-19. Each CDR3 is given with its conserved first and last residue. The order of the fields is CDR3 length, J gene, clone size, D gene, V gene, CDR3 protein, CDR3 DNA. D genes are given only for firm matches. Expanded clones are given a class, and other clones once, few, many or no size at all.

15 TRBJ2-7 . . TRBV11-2 CASSLEGGGPDEQYF TGTGCCAGCAGCCTAGAGGGGGGAGGGCCCGACGAGCAGTACTTC
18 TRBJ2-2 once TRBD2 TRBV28 CASSSWGLAGANTGELFF TGTGCCAGCAGTTCCTGGGGACTAGCGGGGGCGAACACCGGGGAGCTGTTTTTT
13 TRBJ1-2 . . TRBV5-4 CASSLAEGIGYTF TGTGCCAGCAGCTTGGCCGAGGGTATTGGCTACACCTTC
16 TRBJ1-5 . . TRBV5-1 CASSAYPTDLNQPQHF TGCGCCAGCAGCGCCTACCCGACGGACTTGAATCAGCCCCAGCATTTT
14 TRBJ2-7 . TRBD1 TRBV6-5 CASSYRTGTHEQYF TGTGCCAGCAGTTACAGGACAGGGACCCACGAGCAGTACTTC
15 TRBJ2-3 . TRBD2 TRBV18 CASSPTSGGADTQYF TGTGCCAGCTCTCCGACTAGCGGGGGGGCAGATACGCAGTATTTT
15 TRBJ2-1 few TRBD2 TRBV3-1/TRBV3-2 CASSQELAEYNEQFF TGTGCCAGCAGCCAAGAGCTAGCGGAATACAATGAGCAGTTCTTC
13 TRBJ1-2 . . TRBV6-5 CASITQGYYGYTF TGTGCCAGCATTACACAGGGTTACTATGGCTACACCTTC
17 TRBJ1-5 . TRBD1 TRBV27 CASSLVQGRTGNQPQHF TGTGCCAGCAGTTTGGTACAGGGGAGGACGGGCAATCAGCCCCAGCATTTT
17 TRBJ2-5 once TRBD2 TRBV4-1 CASSQDPTSGAQETQYF TGCGCCAGCAGCCAAGATCCGACTAGCGGGGCTCAAGAGACCCAGTACTTC
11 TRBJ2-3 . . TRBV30 CAWKARDTQYF TGTGCCTGGAAGGCTAGGGATACGCAGTATTTT
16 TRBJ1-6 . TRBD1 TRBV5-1 CASSPGQGPRDSPLHF TGCGCCAGCAGCCCAGGACAGGGCCCGAGGGATTCACCCCTCCACTTT
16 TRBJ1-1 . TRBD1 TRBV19 CASSNVRGTGNTEAFF TGTGCCAGTAGTAATGTCCGAGGGACAGGGAACACTGAAGCTTTCTTT
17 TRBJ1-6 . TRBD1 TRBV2 CASSMTGQGANNSPLHF TGTGCCAGCAGCATGACGGGACAGGGGGCTAACAATTCACCCCTCCACTTT
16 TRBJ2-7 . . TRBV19 CASSPSTRPFYYEQYF TGTGCCAGTAGTCCCTCCACGCGGCCCTTCTACTACGAGCAGTACTTC
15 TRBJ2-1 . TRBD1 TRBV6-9 CASRTGTGRNNEQFF TGTGCCAGCAGGACCGGGACAGGGCGGAACAATGAGCAGTTCTTC
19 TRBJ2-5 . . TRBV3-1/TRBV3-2 CASSQEAHLQSGGRETQYF TGTGCCAGCAGCCAAGAGGCCCACCTTCAGTCCGGCGGTAGGGAGACCCAGTACTTC
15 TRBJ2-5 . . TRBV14 CASSPSEGSRETQYF TGTGCCAGCAGCCCCTCGGAGGGGTCACGAGAGACCCAGTACTTC
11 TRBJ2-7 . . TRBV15 CATSSAYEQYF TGTGCCACCAGCAGCGCCTACGAGCAGTACTTC
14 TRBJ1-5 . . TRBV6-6 CASSYPSGNQPQHF TGTGCCAGCAGTTACCCCTCCGGGAATCAGCCCCAGCATTTT
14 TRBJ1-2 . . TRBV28 CASRPRGSNYGYTF TGTGCCAGCAGACCCAGAGGGAGTAACTATGGCTACACCTTC
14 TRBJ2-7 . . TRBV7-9 CASSRIQGAYEQYF TGTGCCAGCAGCCGGATACAGGGAGCCTACGAGCAGTACTTC
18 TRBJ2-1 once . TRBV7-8 CASSLFAGALDSYNEQFF TGTGCCAGCAGCTTATTCGCGGGGGCCCTCGACTCCTACAATGAGCAGTTCTTC
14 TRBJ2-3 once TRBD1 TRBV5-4 CATMGTGVEDTQYF TGTGCCACCATGGGGACAGGGGTCGAAGATACGCAGTATTTT
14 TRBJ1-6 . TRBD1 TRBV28 CASSLGTGVSPLHF TGTGCCAGCAGTTTAGGGACAGGTGTTTCACCCCTCCACTTT
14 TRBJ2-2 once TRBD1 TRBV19 CASTGRGHTGELFF TGTGCCAGTACTGGCAGGGGGCACACCGGGGAGCTGTTTTTT
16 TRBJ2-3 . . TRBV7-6 CASSLGLGGSTDTQYF TGTGCCAGCAGCTTAGGGCTCGGCGGTAGCACAGATACGCAGTATTTT
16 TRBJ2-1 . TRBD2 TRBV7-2 CASIPGGASSYNEQFF TGTGCCAGCATTCCCGGGGGGGCAAGCTCCTACAATGAGCAGTTCTTC
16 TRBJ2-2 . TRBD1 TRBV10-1 CASSGSGTGITGELFF TGCGCCAGCAGTGGATCCGGGACAGGGATCACCGGGGAGCTGTTTTTT
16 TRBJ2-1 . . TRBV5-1 CASSLATTGAYNEQFF TGCGCCAGCAGCTTGGCGACGACCGGGGCCTACAATGAGCAGTTCTTC
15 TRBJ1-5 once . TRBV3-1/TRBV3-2 CASSPTGHSNQPQHF TGTGCCAGCAGCCCCACAGGGCATAGCAATCAGCCCCAGCATTTT
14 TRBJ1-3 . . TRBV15 CATSPTGKGNTIYF TGTGCCACCAGCCCAACAGGGAAAGGAAACACCATATATTTT
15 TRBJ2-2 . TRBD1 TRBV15 CATSAQGGNTGELFF TGTGCCACCAGCGCACAGGGGGGAAACACCGGGGAGCTGTTTTTT